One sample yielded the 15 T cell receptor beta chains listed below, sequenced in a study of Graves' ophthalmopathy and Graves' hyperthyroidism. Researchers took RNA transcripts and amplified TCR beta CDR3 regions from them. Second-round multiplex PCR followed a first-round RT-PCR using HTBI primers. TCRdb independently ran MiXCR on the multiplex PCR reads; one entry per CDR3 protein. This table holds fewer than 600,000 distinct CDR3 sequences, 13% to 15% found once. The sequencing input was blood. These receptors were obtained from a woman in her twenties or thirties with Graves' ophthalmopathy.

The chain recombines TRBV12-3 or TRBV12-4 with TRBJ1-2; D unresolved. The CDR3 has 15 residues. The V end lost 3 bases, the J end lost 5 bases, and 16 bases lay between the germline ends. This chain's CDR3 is CASSFSQSFGYGYTF. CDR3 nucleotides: TGTGCCAGCAGTTTCTCCCAGTCCTTCGGGTATGGCTACACCTTC.

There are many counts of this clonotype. CDR3 in amino acids: CASRQGSLDQETQYF. The CDR3 DNA reads as TGTGCCAGCAGACAAGGGTCACTAGACCAAGAGACCCAGTACTTC. The chain combines TRBV6-1 with TRBJ2-5, with D perhaps TRBD2 (5 bases). The CDR3 has 15 amino acids. V dropped 6 bases and J dropped 0 bases, with 14 bases sitting between them. Germline V lookup: CDR1 MNHNS, CDR2 SASEGT.

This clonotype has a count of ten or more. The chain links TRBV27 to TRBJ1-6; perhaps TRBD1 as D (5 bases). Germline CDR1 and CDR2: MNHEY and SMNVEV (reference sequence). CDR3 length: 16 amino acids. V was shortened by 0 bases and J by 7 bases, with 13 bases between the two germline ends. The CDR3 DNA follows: TGTGCCAGCAGTTTATCGACAGAAGGTGGAAATTCACCCCTCCACTTT. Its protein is CASSLSTEGGNSPLHF.

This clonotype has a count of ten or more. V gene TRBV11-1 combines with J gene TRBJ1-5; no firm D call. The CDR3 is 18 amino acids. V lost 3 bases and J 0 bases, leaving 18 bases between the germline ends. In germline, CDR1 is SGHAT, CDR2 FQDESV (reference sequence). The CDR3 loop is CASSFSHGVSGSNQPQHF. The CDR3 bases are TGTGCCAGCAGCTTTAGTCACGGGGTCTCGGGTAGCAATCAGCCCCAGCATTTT.

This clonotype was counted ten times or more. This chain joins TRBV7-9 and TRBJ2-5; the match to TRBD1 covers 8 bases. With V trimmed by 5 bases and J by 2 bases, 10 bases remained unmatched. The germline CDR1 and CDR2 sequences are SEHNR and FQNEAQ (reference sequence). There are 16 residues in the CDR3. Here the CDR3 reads CASSHRGTGRQETQYF. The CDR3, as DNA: TGTGCCAGCAGCCACCGAGGGACAGGTCGACAAGAGACCCAGTACTTC.

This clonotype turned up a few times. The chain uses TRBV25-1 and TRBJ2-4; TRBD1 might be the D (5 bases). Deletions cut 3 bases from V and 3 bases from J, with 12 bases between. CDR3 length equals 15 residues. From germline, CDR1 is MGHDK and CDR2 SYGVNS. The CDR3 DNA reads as TGTGCCAGCAGTGACCAGGGTAGGAACAAAAACATTCAGTACTTC. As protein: CASSDQGRNKNIQYF.

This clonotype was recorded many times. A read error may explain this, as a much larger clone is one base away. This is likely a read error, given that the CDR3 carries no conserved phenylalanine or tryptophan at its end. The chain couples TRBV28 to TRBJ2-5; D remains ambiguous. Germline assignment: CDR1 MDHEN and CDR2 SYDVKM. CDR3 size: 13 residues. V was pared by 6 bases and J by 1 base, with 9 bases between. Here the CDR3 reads CASSSDTQETQYL. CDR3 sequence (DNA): TGTGCCAGCAGCTCAGACACCCAAGAGACCCAGTACTTA.

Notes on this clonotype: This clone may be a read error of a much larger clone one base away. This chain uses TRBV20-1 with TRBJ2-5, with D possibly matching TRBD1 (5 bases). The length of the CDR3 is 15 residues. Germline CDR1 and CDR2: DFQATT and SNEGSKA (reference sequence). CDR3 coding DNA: TGCAGTGCTAGTCGGGTGGCAGGGCCACAAGAGACCAAGTACTTC. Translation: CSASRVAGPQETKYF.

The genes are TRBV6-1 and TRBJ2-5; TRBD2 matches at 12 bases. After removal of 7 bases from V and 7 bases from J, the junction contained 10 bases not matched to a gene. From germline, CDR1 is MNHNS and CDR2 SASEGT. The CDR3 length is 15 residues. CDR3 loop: CASIASSGGAGTQYF. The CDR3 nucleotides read TGTGCCAGCATCGCCTCTAGCGGGGGGGCCGGGACCCAGTACTTC.

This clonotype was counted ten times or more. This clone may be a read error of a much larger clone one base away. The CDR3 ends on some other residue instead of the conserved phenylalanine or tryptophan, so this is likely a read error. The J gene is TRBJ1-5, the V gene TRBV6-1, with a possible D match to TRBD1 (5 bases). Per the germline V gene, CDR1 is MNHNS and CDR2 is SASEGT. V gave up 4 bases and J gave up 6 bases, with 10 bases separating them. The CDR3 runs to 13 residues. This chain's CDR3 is CASSARRGQPQHL. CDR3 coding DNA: TGTGCCAGCAGTGCTCGTAGGGGTCAGCCCCAGCATCTT.

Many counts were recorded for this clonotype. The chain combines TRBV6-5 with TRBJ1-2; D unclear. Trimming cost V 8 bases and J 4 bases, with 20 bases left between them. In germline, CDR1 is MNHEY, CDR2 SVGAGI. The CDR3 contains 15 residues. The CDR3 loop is CASEAEQISTYGYTF. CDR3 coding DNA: TGTGCCAGCGAGGCCGAGCAAATATCGACCTATGGCTACACCTTC.

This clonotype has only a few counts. DNA for the CDR3: TGTGCCAGCAGCTTAGTTTCTAAGAGAGAAGCTTTCTTT. Translation gives CASSLVSKREAFF. The V call is TRBV11-1, the J call TRBJ1-1; D is ambiguous. The CDR3 spans 13 residues. V lost 1 base and J 8 bases, leaving 11 bases between the germline ends. Germline CDR1 and CDR2: SGHAT and FQDESV (reference sequence).

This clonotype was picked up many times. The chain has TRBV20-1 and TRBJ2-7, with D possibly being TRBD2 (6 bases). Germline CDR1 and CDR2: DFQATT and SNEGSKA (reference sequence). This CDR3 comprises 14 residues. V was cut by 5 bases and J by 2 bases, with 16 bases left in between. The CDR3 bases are TGCAGTGCTCCCTGGCGGGGAACTACCTACGAGCAGTACTTC. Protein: CSAPWRGTTYEQYF.

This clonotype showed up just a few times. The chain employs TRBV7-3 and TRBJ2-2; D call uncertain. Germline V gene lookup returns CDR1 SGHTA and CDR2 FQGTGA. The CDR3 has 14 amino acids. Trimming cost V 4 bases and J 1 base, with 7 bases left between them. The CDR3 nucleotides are TGTGCCAGCAGCTCCCTAGGGAACACCGGGGAGCTGTTTTTT. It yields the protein CASSSLGNTGELFF.

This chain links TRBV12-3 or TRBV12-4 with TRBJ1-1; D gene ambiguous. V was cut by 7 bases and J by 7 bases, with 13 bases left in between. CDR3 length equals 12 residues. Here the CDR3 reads CASTNPSGEAFF. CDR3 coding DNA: TGTGCCAGCACCAACCCGAGCGGTGAAGCTTTCTTT.